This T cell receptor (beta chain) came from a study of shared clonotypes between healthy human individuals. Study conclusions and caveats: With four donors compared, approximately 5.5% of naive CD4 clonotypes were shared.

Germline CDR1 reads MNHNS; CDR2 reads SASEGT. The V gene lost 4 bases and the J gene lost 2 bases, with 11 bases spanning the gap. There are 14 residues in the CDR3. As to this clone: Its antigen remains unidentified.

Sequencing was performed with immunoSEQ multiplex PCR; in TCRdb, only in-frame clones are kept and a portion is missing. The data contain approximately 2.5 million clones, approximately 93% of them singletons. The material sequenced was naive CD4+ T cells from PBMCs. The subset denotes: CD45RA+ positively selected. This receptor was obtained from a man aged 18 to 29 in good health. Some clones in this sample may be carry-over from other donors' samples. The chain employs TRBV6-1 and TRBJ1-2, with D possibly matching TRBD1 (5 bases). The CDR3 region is CASSAAGYNYGYTF. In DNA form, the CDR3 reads TGTGCCAGCAGTGCGGCAGGGTACAACTATGGCTACACCTTC.